This T cell receptor beta chain was recorded in a study of OX40 agonist ivuxolimab in advanced cancers. Generated by immunoSEQ multiplex PCR, the TCRdb table keeps only in-frame clones and is missing some. The table includes some 42,000 clones, approximately 87% detected once. Only one count was recorded for this clone. The sequences come from CD4+ or CD8+ T cells sorted from blood, collected in a trial of the OX40 agonist ivuxolimab. This receptor was identified in an adult with an advanced solid tumor such as melanoma, head and neck, liver or kidney cancer.

CDR3 residues: CASSLETPGPETQYF. The DNA for the CDR3 is TGCGCCAGCAGCTTGGAGACCCCAGGCCCGGAGACCCAGTACTTC. The chain uses TRBV5-1 and TRBJ2-5; D not resolved. The V gene lost 0 bases and the J gene lost 5 bases, with 14 bases spanning the gap. From germline, CDR1 is SGHRS and CDR2 YFSETQ. This CDR3 region has 15 residues.